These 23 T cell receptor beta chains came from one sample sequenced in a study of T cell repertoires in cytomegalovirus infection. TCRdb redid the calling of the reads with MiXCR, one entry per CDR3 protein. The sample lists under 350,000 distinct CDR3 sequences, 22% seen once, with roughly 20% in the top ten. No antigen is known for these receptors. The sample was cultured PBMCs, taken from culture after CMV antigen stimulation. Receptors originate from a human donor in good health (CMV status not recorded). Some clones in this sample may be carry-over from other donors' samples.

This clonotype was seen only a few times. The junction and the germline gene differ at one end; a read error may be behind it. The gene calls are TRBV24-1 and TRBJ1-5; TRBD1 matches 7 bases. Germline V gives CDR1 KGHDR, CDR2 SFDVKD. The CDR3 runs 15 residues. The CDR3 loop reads CATSDPGQQNQPQHF. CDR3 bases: TGTGCCACCAGTGATCCGGGACAGCAGAATCAACCCCAGCATTTT.

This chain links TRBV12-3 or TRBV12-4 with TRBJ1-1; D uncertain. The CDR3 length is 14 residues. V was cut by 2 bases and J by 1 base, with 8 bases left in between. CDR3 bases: TGTGCCAGCAGTTTACGGCCGCCGAACACTGAAGCTTTCTTT. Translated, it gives CASSLRPPNTEAFF.

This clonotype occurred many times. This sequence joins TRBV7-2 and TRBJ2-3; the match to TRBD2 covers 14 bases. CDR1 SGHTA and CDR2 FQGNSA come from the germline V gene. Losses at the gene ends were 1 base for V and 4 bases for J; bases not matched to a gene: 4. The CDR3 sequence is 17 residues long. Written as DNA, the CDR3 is TGTGCCAGCAGCTTAGGACTAGCGGGAGGGCCTGCAGATACGCAGTATTTT. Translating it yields CASSLGLAGGPADTQYF.

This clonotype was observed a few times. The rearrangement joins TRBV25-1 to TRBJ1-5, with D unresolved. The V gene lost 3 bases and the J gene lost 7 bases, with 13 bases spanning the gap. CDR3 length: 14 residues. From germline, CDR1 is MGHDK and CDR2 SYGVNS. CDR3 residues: CASSESGVRQPQHF. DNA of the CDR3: TGTGCCAGCAGTGAGTCTGGGGTGAGGCAGCCCCAGCATTTT.

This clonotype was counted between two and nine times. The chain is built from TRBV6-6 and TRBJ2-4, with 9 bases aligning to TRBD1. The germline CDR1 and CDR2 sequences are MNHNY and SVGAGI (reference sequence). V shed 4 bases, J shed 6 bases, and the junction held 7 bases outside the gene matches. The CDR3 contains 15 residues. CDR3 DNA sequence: TGTGCCAGCAGTTCTACAGGGGGCGCAGGAAACATTCAGTACTTC. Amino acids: CASSSTGGAGNIQYF.

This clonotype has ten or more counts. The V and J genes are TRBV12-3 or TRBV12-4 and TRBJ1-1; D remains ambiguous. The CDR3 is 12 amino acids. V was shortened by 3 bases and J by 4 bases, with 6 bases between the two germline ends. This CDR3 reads CASSFVATEAFF. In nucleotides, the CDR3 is TGTGCCAGCAGTTTCGTGGCCACTGAAGCTTTCTTT.

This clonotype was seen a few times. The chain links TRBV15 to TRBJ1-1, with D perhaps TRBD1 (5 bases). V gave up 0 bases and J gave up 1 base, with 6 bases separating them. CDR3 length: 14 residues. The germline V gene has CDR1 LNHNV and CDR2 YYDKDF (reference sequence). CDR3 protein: CATSRDTGNTEAFF. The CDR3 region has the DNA TGTGCCACCAGCAGAGATACAGGGAACACTGAAGCTTTCTTT.

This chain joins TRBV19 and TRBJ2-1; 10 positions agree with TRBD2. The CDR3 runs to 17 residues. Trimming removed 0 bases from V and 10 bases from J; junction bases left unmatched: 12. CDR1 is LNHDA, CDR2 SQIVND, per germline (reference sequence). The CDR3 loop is CASSIDQASGGKNEQFF. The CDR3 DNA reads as TGTGCCAGTAGTATAGATCAGGCTAGCGGGGGCAAGAACGAGCAGTTCTTC.

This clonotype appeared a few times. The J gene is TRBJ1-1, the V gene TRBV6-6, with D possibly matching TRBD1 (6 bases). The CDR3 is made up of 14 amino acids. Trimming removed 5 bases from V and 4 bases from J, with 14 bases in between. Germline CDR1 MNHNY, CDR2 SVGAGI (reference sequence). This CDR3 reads CASSPQEGGTEAFF. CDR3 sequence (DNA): TGTGCCAGCAGTCCACAGGAGGGGGGCACTGAAGCTTTCTTT.

For the CDR3, the DNA is TGTGCCAGCAGCCAAACTAGCGGGCTGTCCTACAATGAGCAGTTCTTC. Translating gives CASSQTSGLSYNEQFF. The genes are TRBV7-6 and TRBJ2-1; 9 bases map to TRBD2. CDR1 SGHVS and CDR2 FNYEAQ come from the germline V gene. The CDR3 spans 16 residues. V was pared by 5 bases and J by 1 base, with 6 bases of the junction left unmatched.

The CDR3 spells CASRANTGGSWGEAFF. For the CDR3, the DNA is TGTGCCAGCAGGGCAAATACAGGGGGCAGTTGGGGTGAAGCTTTCTTT. The chain couples TRBV12-3 or TRBV12-4 to TRBJ1-1, with 9 bases lining up with TRBD1. V shed 6 bases and J 7 bases; nucleotides not matched to a gene: 15. There are 16 residues in the CDR3.

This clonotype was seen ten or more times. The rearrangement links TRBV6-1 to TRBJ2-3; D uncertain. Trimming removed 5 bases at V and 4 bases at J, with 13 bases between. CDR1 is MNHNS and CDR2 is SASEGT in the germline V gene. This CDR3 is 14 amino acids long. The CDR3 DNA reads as TGTGCCAGCAGTCCGGCTTTTAATCCAGATACGCAGTATTTT. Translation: CASSPAFNPDTQYF.

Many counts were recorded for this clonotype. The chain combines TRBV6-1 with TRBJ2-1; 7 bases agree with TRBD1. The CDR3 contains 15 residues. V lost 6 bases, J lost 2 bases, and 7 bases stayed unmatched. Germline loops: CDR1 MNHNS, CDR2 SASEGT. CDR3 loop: CASRKDRVTYNEQFF. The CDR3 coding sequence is TGTGCCAGCAGAAAAGACAGGGTAACCTACAATGAGCAGTTCTTC.

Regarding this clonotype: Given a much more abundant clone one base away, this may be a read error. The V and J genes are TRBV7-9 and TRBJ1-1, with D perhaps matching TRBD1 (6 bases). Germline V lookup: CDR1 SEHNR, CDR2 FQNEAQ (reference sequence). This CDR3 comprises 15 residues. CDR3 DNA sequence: TGTGCCAGCAGCTTAAGGCAGGGGCTAAACACTGAAGCTTTATTT. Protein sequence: CASSLRQGLNTEALF.

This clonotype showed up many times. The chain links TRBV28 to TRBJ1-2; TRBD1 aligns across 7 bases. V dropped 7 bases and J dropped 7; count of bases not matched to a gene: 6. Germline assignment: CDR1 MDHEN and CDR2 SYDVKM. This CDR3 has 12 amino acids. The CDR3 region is CASTEGAVGYTF. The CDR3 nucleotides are TGTGCCAGCACCGAGGGGGCGGTTGGCTACACCTTC.

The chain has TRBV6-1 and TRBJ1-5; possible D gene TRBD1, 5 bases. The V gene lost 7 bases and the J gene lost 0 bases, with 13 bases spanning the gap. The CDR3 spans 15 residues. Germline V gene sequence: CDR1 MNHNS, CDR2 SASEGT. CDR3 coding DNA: TGTGCCAGCACCGATCGGGGGGGTAGCAATCAGCCCCAGCATTTT. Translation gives CASTDRGGSNQPQHF.

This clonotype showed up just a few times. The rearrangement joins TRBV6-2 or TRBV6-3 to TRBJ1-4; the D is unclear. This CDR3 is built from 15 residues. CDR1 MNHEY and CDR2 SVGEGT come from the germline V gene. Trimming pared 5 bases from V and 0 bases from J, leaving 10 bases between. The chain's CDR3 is CASSRRQATNEKLFF. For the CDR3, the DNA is TGTGCCAGCAGTCGTCGTCAAGCAACTAATGAAAAACTGTTTTTT.

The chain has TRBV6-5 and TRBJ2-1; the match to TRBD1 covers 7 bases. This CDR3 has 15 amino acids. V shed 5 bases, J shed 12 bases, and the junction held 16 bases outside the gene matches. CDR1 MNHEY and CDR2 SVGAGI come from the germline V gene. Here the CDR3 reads CASSLQGTAHASQFF. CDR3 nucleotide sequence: TGTGCCAGCAGTCTCCAAGGGACAGCCCATGCCTCGCAGTTCTTC.

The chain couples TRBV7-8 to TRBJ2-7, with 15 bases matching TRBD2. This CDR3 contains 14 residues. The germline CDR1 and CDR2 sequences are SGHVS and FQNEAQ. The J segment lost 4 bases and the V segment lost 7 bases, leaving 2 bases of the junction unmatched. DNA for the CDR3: TGTGCCAGCAACGGACTAGCGGGAGGGTACGAGCAGTACTTC. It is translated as CASNGLAGGYEQYF.

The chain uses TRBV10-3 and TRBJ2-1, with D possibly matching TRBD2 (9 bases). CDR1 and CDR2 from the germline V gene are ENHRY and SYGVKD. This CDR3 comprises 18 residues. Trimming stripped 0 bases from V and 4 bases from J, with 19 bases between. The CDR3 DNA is TGTGCCATCAGTGAGTCGAGCGGGGGGACAGGTAATTACAATGAGCAGTTCTTC. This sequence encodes CAISESSGGTGNYNEQFF.

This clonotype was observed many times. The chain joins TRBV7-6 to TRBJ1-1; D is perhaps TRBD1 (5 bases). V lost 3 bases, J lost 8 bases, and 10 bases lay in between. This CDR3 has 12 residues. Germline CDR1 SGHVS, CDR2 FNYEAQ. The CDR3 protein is CASSLGGAEAFF. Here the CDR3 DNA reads TGTGCCAGCAGCTTGGGTGGGGCCGAAGCTTTCTTT.

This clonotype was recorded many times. CDR3 DNA sequence: TGTGCCACCAGCAGAGACAGGAGCGGGACTCCCTACGAGCAGTACTTC. This encodes CATSRDRSGTPYEQYF. The genes are TRBV15 and TRBJ2-7; TRBD2 matches 7 bases. After removal of 0 bases from V and 2 bases from J, the junction contained 7 bases not matched to a gene. Germline values: CDR1 LNHNV, CDR2 YYDKDF (reference sequence). This CDR3 is 16 amino acids long.

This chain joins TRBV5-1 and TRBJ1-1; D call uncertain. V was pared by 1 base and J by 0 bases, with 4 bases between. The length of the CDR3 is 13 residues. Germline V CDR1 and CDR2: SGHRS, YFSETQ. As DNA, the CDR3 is TGCGCCAGCAGCTTGTTTCTGAACACTGAAGCTTTCTTT. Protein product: CASSLFLNTEAFF. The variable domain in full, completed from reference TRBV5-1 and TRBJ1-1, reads KAGVTQTPRYLIKTRGQQVTLSCSPISGHRSVSWYQQTPGQGLQFLFEYFSETQRNKGNFPGRFSGRQFSNSRSEMNVSTLELGDSALYLCASSLFLNTEAFFGQGTRLTVV.